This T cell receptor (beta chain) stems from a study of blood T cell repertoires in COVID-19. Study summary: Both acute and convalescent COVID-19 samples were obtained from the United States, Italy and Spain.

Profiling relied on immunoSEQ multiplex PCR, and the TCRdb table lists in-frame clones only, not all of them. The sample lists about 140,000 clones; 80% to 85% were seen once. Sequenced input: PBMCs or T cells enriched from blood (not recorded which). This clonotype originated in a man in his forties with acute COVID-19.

The CDR3 reads CASSLDLVGTQYF. CDR3 coding DNA: TGTGCCAGCAGCCTGGACCTGGTCGGGACCCAGTACTTC. The chain carries TRBV5-5 and TRBJ2-5, with unresolved D. From germline, CDR1 is SGHKS and CDR2 YYEKEE (reference sequence). The CDR3 contains 13 residues. Between the trimmed V and J ends, which lost 4 bases and 7 bases, there was a span of 14 bases.